The rows below give T cell receptor beta chains drawn from one sample of a study of cytomegalovirus exposure and HLA in healthy donors. Data came from immunoSEQ multiplex PCR; TCRdb stores just in-frame clones and leaves some out. The data hold 220,000 or so clones, with about nine tenths observed a single time. Sequencing was performed on PBMCs. The receptors come from a woman under 30 in good health and CMV-seropositive. Each CDR3 is given without its conserved first and last residue. A D gene is named only where the DNA matches it firmly. Size values are once, few and many counts, or a class for expanded clones, and some rows have none.

j_call d_call v_call clone_size cdr3_aa
TRBJ2-3 NA TRBV7-9 NA ASSSRQRRTDTQY
TRBJ2-1 TRBD2 TRBV5-8 NA ASSPGLAAYNEQF
TRBJ1-2 TRBD1 TRBV9 NA ASSVISTGGNGYT
TRBJ1-1 NA TRBV28 NA ASSLQGGVATEAF
TRBJ1-4 NA TRBV28 NA ASSFGGGNEKLF
TRBJ2-4 TRBD1 TRBV7-8 NA ASSFRGLAKNIQY
TRBJ2-3 TRBD2 TRBV23-1 once ASSAYPGHPGGGTDTQY
TRBJ2-1 TRBD2 TRBV15 NA ATSRDGLDGNEQF
TRBJ2-3 TRBD2 TRBV4-1 NA ASSQMGTSGLGTDTQY
TRBJ2-7 TRBD2 TRBV5-1 NA ASSLRLAGAYEQY
TRBJ2-1 TRBD2 TRBV9 NA ASSVEGLELYNEQF
TRBJ2-1 TRBD2 TRBV6-6 few ASSPRTSGSNEQF
TRBJ1-5 TRBD1 TRBV5-1 once ASSLGPSGQGNQPQH
TRBJ1-1 TRBD1 TRBV28 NA ASSSPGQGNTEAF
TRBJ2-5 TRBD2 TRBV5-1 NA ASSRTSGKETQY
TRBJ2-7 NA TRBV19 NA ASSIGGNAYEQY
TRBJ2-3 TRBD2 TRBV28 NA ASSLEGAGTDTQY
TRBJ1-3 TRBD1 TRBV28 NA ASKSGGSGNTIY
TRBJ1-2 TRBD1 TRBV9 NA ASSVEAGGNYGYT
TRBJ1-5 NA TRBV7-2 NA ASSLRVGNQPQH
TRBJ1-1 NA TRBV6-1 NA ASSQPREMNTEAF
TRBJ2-1 TRBD1 TRBV5-1 NA ASSWQGAYNEQF
TRBJ2-7 TRBD2 TRBV27 NA ASSSRTSPSRYEQY
TRBJ2-1 TRBD1 TRBV5-6 NA ASSPRTGEQF
TRBJ1-5 NA TRBV2 NA ASRAGLTGSVSGQPQH
TRBJ2-5 TRBD2 TRBV15 NA ATSRVAGGGETQY
TRBJ2-3 TRBD1 TRBV5-1 few ASTRTGALDTQY
TRBJ2-1 NA TRBV5-8 NA ASSLSMILQDHNEQF
TRBJ2-3 TRBD2 TRBV27 NA ASRLGLAGVSDTQY
TRBJ1-4 NA TRBV7-6 NA ASSLYRAANEKLF
TRBJ1-5 NA TRBV21-1 NA ASTQGGQPQH
TRBJ2-7 NA TRBV6-6 NA ASSYLLSGELYEQY
TRBJ1-1 TRBD1 TRBV2 NA ASSATGENTEAF
TRBJ2-7 NA TRBV19 NA ASSIGSAGEQY
TRBJ2-7 TRBD1 TRBV29-1 NA SVEITGGYEQY
TRBJ1-5 TRBD1 TRBV30 NA AWSAGQGGQPQH
TRBJ2-1 NA TRBV2 NA AARTGSSYNEQF
TRBJ1-2 NA TRBV6-1 NA ASRRLANYGYT
TRBJ2-3 TRBD1 TRBV12-5 NA ASGWTGVADTQY
TRBJ2-1 TRBD2 TRBV5-1 NA ASSPDRGSYYNEQF
TRBJ2-5 TRBD2 TRBV7-6 NA ASSLTSGRSEQEAQY
TRBJ2-2 NA TRBV2 once ASSAQGTNTGELF
TRBJ2-6 NA TRBV5-1 NA ASSPWTNTGANVLT
TRBJ2-3 NA TRBV28 NA ASTPRQGRTDTQY
TRBJ2-3 TRBD2 TRBV11-3 NA ASSTHRSGGTDTQY
TRBJ2-3 TRBD2 TRBV10-1 NA ASSESETSGRDTQY